Shown below are 26 T cell receptor beta chains from a single sample sequenced in a study of blood T cell repertoires in COVID-19. Method: immunoSEQ multiplex PCR; TCRdb's copy keeps in-frame clones and lacks some. The table shows under 250,000 clones, with about 83% occurring only once. Input material: peripheral blood. Receptors originate from a man aged 80 or over with acute or convalescent COVID-19.

The rearrangement joins TRBV4-3 to TRBJ1-4, with a weak D call TRBD1 (6 bases). This CDR3 has 19 residues. Germline V CDR1 and CDR2: LGHNA, YSLEER. V lost 0 bases to trimming and J lost 0 bases, with 17 bases between them. This CDR3 reads CASSQDLRGGLATNEKLFF. For the CDR3, the DNA is TGCGCCAGCAGCCAAGATCTTAGGGGGGGACTTGCAACTAATGAAAAACTGTTTTTT.

This clone was recorded once. This chain uses TRBV28 with TRBJ2-7; TRBD1 might be the D (7 bases). Germline V CDR1 and CDR2: MDHEN, SYDVKM. V lost 4 bases, J lost 6 bases, and 16 bases lay in between. This CDR3 contains 14 residues. CDR3 residues: CASSSGTAGVEQYF. In DNA, the CDR3 is TGTGCCAGCAGTTCTGGGACAGCGGGCGTCGAGCAGTACTTC. Based on the CDR3 plus reference TRBV28 and TRBJ2-7, the full variable domain is DVKVTQSSRYLVKRTGEKVFLECVQDMDHENMFWYRQDPGLGLRLIYFSYDVKMKEKGDIPEGYSVSREKKERFSLILESASTNQTSMYLCASSSGTAGVEQYFGPGTRLTVT.

This chain joins TRBV5-1 and TRBJ1-2; unclear D gene. The germline gives CDR1 SGHRS, CDR2 YFSETQ. CDR3 length: 13 amino acids. The germline V and J ends were trimmed by 4 bases and 1 base, with 8 bases remaining between them. Here the CDR3 DNA reads TGCGCCAGCAGCCCGAGGGATAACTATGGCTACACCTTC. This codes for CASSPRDNYGYTF. The full variable domain, rest sourced from reference TRBV5-1 and TRBJ1-2, is KAGVTQTPRYLIKTRGQQVTLSCSPISGHRSVSWYQQTPGQGLQFLFEYFSETQRNKGNFPGRFSGRQFSNSRSEMNVSTLELGDSALYLCASSPRDNYGYTFGSGTRLTVV.

With regard to this clone: Other DNA variants within this sample encode the same CDR3. For the CDR3, the DNA is TGCGCCAGCAGCCCCTCGGGGGGCTCCTACAATGAGCAGTTCTTC. Translating it yields CASSPSGGSYNEQFF. This rearrangement joins TRBV5-1 to TRBJ2-1; the match to TRBD2 covers 7 bases. This CDR3 spans 15 amino acids. The V gene's germline CDR1 is SGHRS and CDR2 YFSETQ. Germline trimming cut 4 bases from V and 0 bases from J; bases unmatched to any gene: 4. Complete variable domain (other parts from reference TRBV5-1 and TRBJ2-1): KAGVTQTPRYLIKTRGQQVTLSCSPISGHRSVSWYQQTPGQGLQFLFEYFSETQRNKGNFPGRFSGRQFSNSRSEMNVSTLELGDSALYLCASSPSGGSYNEQFFGPGTRLTVL.

The CDR3 DNA sequence: TGTGCCAGCAGTTACTCGCCTGGACAGAACACTGAAGCTTTCTTT. Translating it yields CASSYSPGQNTEAFF. V gene TRBV6-2 or TRBV6-3 combines with J gene TRBJ1-1, with D possibly matching TRBD1 (5 bases). This CDR3 is built from 15 residues. CDR1 MNHEY and CDR2 SVGEGT come from the germline V gene. Trimming stripped 0 bases from V and 1 base from J, with 9 bases between.

The gene calls are TRBV7-2 and TRBJ1-2; a weak D match, TRBD1 (5 bases). The CDR3 has 15 residues. Germline V gene sequence: CDR1 SGHTA, CDR2 FQGNSA. Trimming cost V 2 bases and J 4 bases, with 14 bases left between them. The CDR3 spells CASSLNTGELYGYTF. In DNA, the CDR3 is TGTGCCAGCAGCTTAAATACAGGCGAGCTCTATGGCTACACCTTC.

The chain employs TRBV6-5 and TRBJ1-3, with D maybe TRBD1 (5 bases). The CDR3 length is 15 residues. Germline CDR1 and CDR2: MNHEY and SVGAGI. The V gene lost 8 bases and the J gene lost 1 base, with 15 bases spanning the gap. Here the CDR3 reads CASPEVGGSGNTIYF. The CDR3 region has the DNA TGTGCCAGCCCCGAGGTTGGGGGGTCTGGAAACACCATATATTTT.

The chain recombines TRBV9 with TRBJ1-4; TRBD1 might be the D (5 bases). This CDR3 spans 13 amino acids. Germline loops: CDR1 SGDLS, CDR2 YYNGEE. Trimming shortened V by 5 bases and J by 13 bases, and 18 bases separated the two germline ends. CDR3 nucleotides: TGTGCCAGCAGTGCTCCAGGGCCCGGAAGACTGTTTTTT. Its protein is CASSAPGPGRLFF.

The CDR3, as DNA: TGTGCCACCAGCAGAGATGCGGTTCGCTATGGCTACACCTTC. Protein: CATSRDAVRYGYTF. This chain connects TRBV15 to TRBJ1-2; D is unclear. CDR3 length equals 14 residues. The germline V and J ends were trimmed by 0 bases and 4 bases, with 9 bases remaining between them. Germline CDR1 reads LNHNV; CDR2 reads YYDKDF (reference sequence).

This chain uses TRBV9 with TRBJ1-3, with no clear D. The ends were cut back, 4 bases at V and 6 bases at J, with 11 bases in the middle. CDR3 length: 13 residues. The germline gives CDR1 SGDLS, CDR2 YYNGEE. Here the CDR3 DNA reads TGTGCCAGCAGCCCCAAAACAGAAAACACCATATATTTT. Its protein is CASSPKTENTIYF.

The chain uses TRBV28 and TRBJ1-3; a possible D gene is TRBD1 (5 bases). CDR1 is MDHEN and CDR2 is SYDVKM in the germline V gene. Trimming took off 9 bases at V and 4 bases at J, with 16 bases between the two ends. This CDR3 region has 14 residues. CDR3 sequence: CASRKGLGGNTIYF. The CDR3 DNA sequence: TGTGCCAGTAGAAAGGGACTAGGAGGAAACACCATATATTTT.

The CDR3 region has the DNA TGTGCCAGCAGCCAAGATGGCGGGACAGCCCACACAGCCATATATTTT. Amino acid sequence: CASSQDGGTAHTAIYF. The rearrangement links TRBV3-1 (or the pseudogene TRBV3-2) to TRBJ1-3; TRBD1 aligns across 7 bases. This CDR3 has 16 residues. The ends lost 0 bases at V and 11 bases at J; junction bases unmatched: 13. CDR1 is LGHDT and CDR2 is YNNKEL in the germline V gene (reference sequence).

A few counts support this clone. The genes are TRBV28 and TRBJ2-1; D is undetermined. The CDR3 is made up of 11 amino acids. Germline CDR1 MDHEN, CDR2 SYDVKM. Deletions cut 6 bases from V and 4 bases from J, with 4 bases between. CDR3 nucleotide sequence: TGTGCCAGCAGGTCTTACAATGAGCAGTTCTTC. Protein product: CASRSYNEQFF.

V gene TRBV7-3 combines with J gene TRBJ1-1; D unresolved. The length of the CDR3 is 13 residues. The V and J ends lost 2 bases and 5 bases respectively, with 9 bases between them. In germline, CDR1 is SGHTA, CDR2 FQGTGA. CDR3 in amino acids: CASSLGLETEAFF. Here the CDR3 DNA reads TGTGCCAGCAGCTTAGGGCTGGAAACTGAAGCTTTCTTT.

This chain uses TRBV18 with TRBJ1-3, with 9 bases identical to TRBD1. Germline V gene sequence: CDR1 KGHSH, CDR2 LQKENI. The CDR3 extends over 16 amino acids. V dropped 4 bases and J dropped 2; count of bases not matched to a gene: 6. CDR3 protein: CASSLGQGIAGNTIYF. CDR3 DNA: TGTGCCAGCTCACTCGGACAGGGGATAGCTGGAAACACCATATATTTT.

The rearrangement joins TRBV10-3 to TRBJ1-3, with a tentative D call TRBD1 (6 bases). The CDR3 is 16 amino acids. Trimming pared 1 base from V and 1 base from J, leaving 11 bases between. Germline CDR1 reads ENHRY; CDR2 reads SYGVKD. CDR3 DNA: TGTGCCATCAGTGAGTGGGACACGGGGTCTGGAAACACCATATATTTT. Its protein product is CAISEWDTGSGNTIYF.

Regarding this clone: A junction end diverges from the germline sequence, so it may reflect a read error. The chain combines TRBV28 with TRBJ1-5, with D unresolved. Looked up from germline, CDR1 is MDHEN and CDR2 is SYDVKM. The CDR3 has 15 amino acids. The CDR3 DNA reads TGTGCCAGCATTTTAAGCATGTCGGGCAATCAGCCCCAGCATTTT. Translating gives CASILSMSGNQPQHF.

This chain connects TRBV5-1 to TRBJ2-5, with 7 bases lining up with TRBD1. The CDR3 loop spans 15 amino acids. After removal of 5 bases from V and 9 bases from J, the junction contained 16 bases not matched to a gene. Germline CDR1 SGHRS, CDR2 YFSETQ. CDR3 sequence: CASSPPLDSTGAQYF. CDR3 bases: TGCGCCAGCAGTCCCCCTCTCGACAGCACAGGGGCCCAGTACTTC.

The chain has TRBV19 and TRBJ2-7; D not resolved. The length of the CDR3 is 14 residues. V was cut by 1 base and J by 2 bases, with 9 bases left in between. Germline lookup yields CDR1 LNHDA and CDR2 SQIVND (reference sequence). CDR3 region: CASSIGRGAYEQYF. In DNA form, the CDR3 reads TGTGCCAGTAGTATAGGCAGAGGAGCCTACGAGCAGTACTTC.

This clone turned up a few times. This CDR3 is CATSRATGSSYEQYF. CDR3 DNA: TGTGCCACCAGCAGAGCAACAGGGAGCTCCTACGAGCAGTACTTC. This rearrangement joins TRBV15 to TRBJ2-7, with D perhaps matching TRBD1 (6 bases). In germline, CDR1 is LNHNV, CDR2 YYDKDF (reference sequence). The CDR3 contains 15 residues. V gave up 1 base and J gave up 0 bases, with 10 bases separating them.

The chain employs TRBV21-1 and TRBJ1-5; TRBD1 was called by the table and not checked on the DNA. TRBV21-1 is a pseudogene segment. The CDR3 has 17 amino acids. Here the CDR3 DNA reads TGTGCCAGCAGCAAAGGTAGGGGCCCCTTTTGTAATCAGCCCCAGCATTTT. Its translation: CASSKGRGPFCNQPQHF.

The V call is TRBV5-1, the J call TRBJ2-3; D not resolved. This CDR3 comprises 15 residues. Germline V gene sequence: CDR1 SGHRS, CDR2 YFSETQ. Trimming took 0 bases from V and 1 from J, leaving 9 bases between them. The CDR3 protein is CASSLAPGGTDTQYF. The CDR3 DNA sequence: TGCGCCAGCAGCTTGGCGCCCGGAGGCACAGATACGCAGTATTTT.

The V call is TRBV13, the J call TRBJ1-2; D gene ambiguous. Trimming stripped 6 bases from V and 3 bases from J, with 11 bases between. The CDR3 is 13 residues long. Germline CDR1 PRHDT, CDR2 FYEKMQ (reference sequence). Here the CDR3 DNA reads TGTGCCAGCAGTCTTCAGAATTACTATGGCTACACCTTC. Its translation is CASSLQNYYGYTF. The variable domain in full, completed from reference TRBV13 and TRBJ1-2, reads AAGVIQSPRHLIKEKRETATLKCYPIPRHDTVYWYQQGPGQDPQFLISFYEKMQSDKGSIPDRFSAQQFSDYHSELNMSSLELGDSALYFCASSLQNYYGYTFGSGTRLTVV.

This clone was found a few times. The genes are TRBV2 and TRBJ1-6, with D unclear. Germline-derived CDR1 and CDR2 are SNHLY and FYNNEI. V lost 5 bases to trimming and J lost 0 bases, with 8 bases between them. The CDR3 is 15 residues long. The CDR3 DNA is TGTGCCAGCAGTTCAGCGAGCTCCTATAATTCACCCCTCCACTTT. It encodes CASSSASSYNSPLHF. Full variable domain (rest looked up from reference TRBV2 and TRBJ1-6): EPEVTQTPSHQVTQMGQEVILRCVPISNHLYFYWYRQILGQKVEFLVSFYNNEISEKSEIFDDQFSVERPDGSNFTLKIRSTKLEDSAMYFCASSSASSYNSPLHFGNGTRLTVT.

V usage is TRBV19 and J usage is TRBJ1-2; 10 nucleotides agree with TRBD1. This CDR3 has 14 residues. Germline V gene data show CDR1 as LNHDA and CDR2 as SQIVND (reference sequence). The junction had 6 bases not matched to a gene; V was cut back by 3 bases and J by 8 bases. CDR3 in amino acids: CASSIPGQGYGYTF. DNA of the CDR3: TGTGCCAGTAGTATCCCGGGACAGGGGTACGGCTACACCTTC.

The chain uses TRBV6-6 and TRBJ1-6; possible D gene TRBD1, 5 bases. The germline CDR1 and CDR2 sequences are MNHNY and SVGAGI (reference sequence). The length of the CDR3 is 14 residues. Trimming removed 4 bases at V and 10 bases at J, with 14 bases between. The CDR3, as DNA: TGTGCCAGCAGTTGGGACGAGGAGGGATCACCCCTCCACTTT. Residues: CASSWDEEGSPLHF.